This entry lists 29 T cell receptor beta chains sequenced from one sample in a study of T-cell memory formation after mild COVID-19. TCRdb called the 5' RACE reads again in MiXCR, with one record for every CDR3 protein. The table has hundreds of thousands of distinct CDR3 sequences, around a fifth seen once. Sequencing was performed on PBMCs or a T cell subset sorted from them (not recorded which). The receptors were gathered from a man aged 18 to 30 who had mild COVID-19 (a few samples of this study predate the infection). Cell type and time point are not known.

This clonotype was recorded at least ten times. The rearrangement uses TRBV4-2 and TRBJ1-2, with 9 bases fitting TRBD1. The V and J ends lost 4 bases and 4 bases, in that order; junction bases with no gene match: 10. CDR1 LGHNA and CDR2 YNFKEQ come from the germline V gene. CDR3 length: 16 residues. CDR3 amino acids: CASSRQNRGRTYGYTF. CDR3 nucleotide sequence: TGTGCCAGCAGCCGCCAGAACAGGGGGCGGACCTATGGCTACACCTTC.

V usage is TRBV5-1 and J usage is TRBJ2-1; tentatively, D is TRBD2 (6 bases). CDR3 length: 13 residues. V lost 4 bases and J 7 bases, leaving 12 bases between the germline ends. CDR1 is SGHRS, CDR2 YFSETQ, per germline. The CDR3 nucleotides read TGCGCCAGCAGCCGAGCAGGAGGGAATGAGCAGTTCTTC. It encodes CASSRAGGNEQFF. The full variable domain, rest sourced from reference TRBV5-1 and TRBJ2-1, is KAGVTQTPRYLIKTRGQQVTLSCSPISGHRSVSWYQQTPGQGLQFLFEYFSETQRNKGNFPGRFSGRQFSNSRSEMNVSTLELGDSALYLCASSRAGGNEQFFGPGTRLTVL.

This clonotype was found a few times. The genes are TRBV6-5 and TRBJ2-7, with 10 nucleotides matching TRBD1. V shed 5 bases and J 0 bases; nucleotides not matched to a gene: 4. Germline V gene data show CDR1 as MNHEY and CDR2 as SVGAGI. The CDR3 spans 15 residues. Here the CDR3 DNA reads TGTGCCAGCAGTATCCGGACAGGGGGCTCCTACGAGCAGTACGTC. Its protein product is CASSIRTGGSYEQYV.

This rearrangement joins TRBV7-2 to TRBJ1-3; the D gene is possibly TRBD1 (6 bases). This CDR3 has 15 amino acids. Germline CDR1 SGHTA, CDR2 FQGNSA. Deletions cut 3 bases from V and 3 bases from J, with 12 bases between. In nucleotides, the CDR3 is TGTGCCAGCAGCTTCGCCAGGGGCTTTGGAAACACCATATATTTT. It is translated as CASSFARGFGNTIYF.

The CDR3 DNA follows: TGTGCCAGCAGGCGCAGGATCGGTGGCGATCAGCCCCAGCATTTT. Its translation: CASRRRIGGDQPQHF. The V and J genes are TRBV28 and TRBJ1-5; D is ambiguous. Germline lookup yields CDR1 MDHEN and CDR2 SYDVKM. The CDR3 has 15 residues. V was shortened by 6 bases and J by 5 bases, with 17 bases between the two germline ends. Based on the CDR3 plus reference TRBV28 and TRBJ1-5, the full variable domain is DVKVTQSSRYLVKRTGEKVFLECVQDMDHENMFWYRQDPGLGLRLIYFSYDVKMKEKGDIPEGYSVSREKKERFSLILESASTNQTSMYLCASRRRIGGDQPQHFGDGTRLSIL.

The V call is TRBV12-3 or TRBV12-4, the J call TRBJ2-3; no firm D call. There are 11 residues in the CDR3. The V gene lost 4 bases and the J gene lost 7 bases, with 6 bases spanning the gap. The CDR3 region has the DNA TGTGCCAGCAGTTCCCGACATACGCAGTATTTT. Encoded protein: CASSSRHTQYF.

The genes are TRBV21-1 and TRBJ2-5; TRBD2 is the table's D call, not checked against the DNA. TRBV21-1 is classified as a pseudogene. CDR3 length equals 18 residues. The CDR3: CASSKESLAGPEEETQYF. In DNA form, the CDR3 reads TGTGCCAGCAGCAAAGAAAGCCTAGCGGGACCGGAAGAAGAGACCCAGTACTTC.

Only a few counts were recorded for this clonotype. This chain connects TRBV4-1 to TRBJ2-3; 12 nucleotides align to TRBD2. The V gene's germline CDR1 is MGHRA and CDR2 YSYEKL. The CDR3 contains 17 residues. Trimming took 4 bases from V and 2 from J; bases not matched to a gene: 7. The CDR3 reads CASSRGTSGFPTDTQYF. The CDR3 bases are TGCGCCAGCAGCCGAGGGACTAGCGGGTTCCCCACAGATACGCAGTATTTT.

This rearrangement joins TRBV5-1 to TRBJ1-5, with D perhaps TRBD1 (5 bases). V was shortened by 0 bases and J by 6 bases, with 13 bases between the two germline ends. The CDR3 consists of 15 residues. Germline V gene data show CDR1 as SGHRS and CDR2 as YFSETQ. The chain's CDR3 is CASSLDGAPGQPQHF. The DNA of the CDR3 is TGCGCCAGCAGCTTGGATGGGGCCCCCGGTCAGCCCCAGCATTTT.

This clonotype was counted only a few times. This rearrangement joins TRBV5-6 to TRBJ2-1; no firm D call. Deletions cut 4 bases from V and 4 bases from J, with 9 bases between. The length of the CDR3 is 13 residues. Germline loops: CDR1 SGHDT, CDR2 YYEEEE. CDR3 coding DNA: TGTGCCAGCAGCCCGACGGAGTACAATGAGCAGTTCTTC. This sequence encodes CASSPTEYNEQFF.

The chain carries TRBV5-6 and TRBJ2-5; possible D gene TRBD1, 6 bases. CDR1 and CDR2 (germline): SGHDT, YYEEEE. V lost 5 bases, J lost 4 bases, and 12 bases lay in between. CDR3 length: 13 amino acids. CDR3 sequence reads: CASSQGYGETQYF. CDR3 sequence (DNA): TGTGCCAGCAGTCAGGGGTACGGAGAGACCCAGTACTTC.

The chain employs TRBV6-6 and TRBJ1-2; maybe TRBD1 (5 bases). The CDR3 spans 15 residues. Germline-derived CDR1 and CDR2 are MNHNY and SVGAGI (reference sequence). V gave up 3 bases and J gave up 4 bases, with 15 bases separating them. For the CDR3, the DNA is TGTGCCAGCAGTTATCTTCGGGGGAGCGGCTATGGCTACACCTTC. As protein: CASSYLRGSGYGYTF.

This clonotype has more than one count but fewer than ten. J is TRBJ1-2 and V is TRBV6-5, with D possibly TRBD1 on 6 matching bases. Trimming removed 2 bases at V and 4 bases at J, with 11 bases between. The CDR3 has 14 amino acids. Germline CDR1 is MNHEY and CDR2 is SVGAGI. DNA of the CDR3: TGTGCCAGCAGTTACGGGGCAGGGGCCTATGGCTACACCTTC. Translated: CASSYGAGAYGYTF.

This clonotype was detected only a few times. The V and J genes are TRBV6-5 and TRBJ1-6; D is unresolved. This CDR3 contains 14 residues. CDR1 is MNHEY, CDR2 SVGAGI, per germline. V was pared by 2 bases and J by 7 bases, with 9 bases between. CDR3 amino acids: CASSYSSRNSPLHF. CDR3 sequence (DNA): TGTGCCAGCAGTTACAGCTCCCGAAATTCACCCCTCCACTTT.

This clonotype was picked up a small number of times. This chain uses TRBV25-1 with TRBJ2-7, with D possibly matching TRBD2 (6 bases). From germline, CDR1 is MGHDK and CDR2 SYGVNS. The CDR3 runs to 12 residues. V lost 6 bases and J lost 7, with 13 bases in between. The CDR3 DNA follows: TGTGCCAGCAGCCGTTCGGGAGTAGAGCAGTACTTC. Encoded protein: CASSRSGVEQYF.

In its sample, this clonotype was seen a few times. The chain employs TRBV25-1 and TRBJ1-6; D is possibly TRBD1 (6 bases). Germline V lookup: CDR1 MGHDK, CDR2 SYGVNS. The CDR3 is 18 residues long. V was pared by 2 bases and J by 4 bases, with 18 bases between. DNA of the CDR3: TGTGCCAGCAGTGAAGGAGGAGCAGGGGTACTTTATAATTCACCCCTCCACTTT. Amino acids: CASSEGGAGVLYNSPLHF.

In its sample, this clonotype was seen a few times. A much larger clonotype is one base distant, so this may be a read error. The chain carries TRBV7-3 and TRBJ2-7; 9 bases agree with TRBD1. Trimming at V came to 5 bases and at J to 4 bases, leaving 3 bases not matched to a gene. The CDR3 sequence is 13 residues long. The V gene's germline CDR1 is SGHTA and CDR2 FQGTGA. The CDR3 spells CASSTGTGYEQYF. The CDR3 region has the DNA TGTGCCAGCAGCACCGGGACAGGGTACGAGCAGTACTTC.

J is TRBJ2-7 and V is TRBV6-5; the D gene is possibly TRBD2 (5 bases). CDR1 and CDR2 from the germline V gene are MNHEY and SVGAGI. The CDR3 consists of 13 residues. V dropped 2 bases and J dropped 4 bases, with 9 bases sitting between them. The CDR3 nucleotides read TGTGCCAGCAGTTACCATAGAGGGTACGAGCAGTACTTC. Translation: CASSYHRGYEQYF.

CDR3 sequence (DNA): TGTGCCAGCAGTTGGGGTCTGTTTTTT. Its translation is CASSWGLFF. The J gene is TRBJ2-2, the V gene TRBV6-5, with D unresolved. The germline CDR1 and CDR2 sequences are MNHEY and SVGAGI. The CDR3 has 9 amino acids. The V and J ends lost 4 bases and 14 bases respectively, with 5 bases between them.

The V call is TRBV4-3, the J call TRBJ1-5; D gene uncertain. The germline gives CDR1 LGHNA, CDR2 YSLEER. Between the trimmed V and J ends, which lost 0 bases and 0 bases, there was a span of 15 bases. The CDR3 loop spans 18 amino acids. In DNA, the CDR3 is TGCGCCAGCAGCCAAGATCCAGCTTACGGGAGTAGCAATCAGCCCCAGCATTTT. Protein: CASSQDPAYGSSNQPQHF.

This rearrangement joins TRBV7-2 to TRBJ1-5; D perhaps matches TRBD1 (5 bases). Per the germline V gene, CDR1 is SGHTA and CDR2 is FQGNSA. The V and J ends lost 5 bases and 3 bases respectively, with 17 bases between them. The CDR3 is 16 residues long. CDR3 DNA sequence: TGTGCCAGCAGCCTGTATAAGGGAGGGGACAATCAGCCCCAGCATTTT. This codes for CASSLYKGGDNQPQHF.

The chain couples TRBV5-1 to TRBJ1-1, with D perhaps matching TRBD1 (6 bases). Germline CDR1 reads SGHRS; CDR2 reads YFSETQ. Trimming took off 0 bases at V and 5 bases at J, with 11 bases between the two ends. This CDR3 spans 14 amino acids. The chain's CDR3 is CASSLDRVETEAFF. The CDR3 DNA reads TGCGCCAGCAGCTTGGACAGGGTGGAAACTGAAGCTTTCTTT.

The rearrangement joins TRBV9 to TRBJ1-2; D may be TRBD1 (6 bases). This CDR3 has 12 amino acids. Per the germline V gene, CDR1 is SGDLS and CDR2 is YYNGEE. Trimming took 1 base from V and 8 from J, leaving 9 bases between them. The CDR3 DNA is TGTGCCAGCAGCGTATCCGGGGGCGGCTACACCTTC. Encoded protein: CASSVSGGGYTF.

The chain has TRBV9 and TRBJ2-3; D call uncertain. The V gene's germline CDR1 is SGDLS and CDR2 YYNGEE. The CDR3 covers 14 residues. The V end lost 4 bases, the J end lost 0 bases, and 9 bases lay between the germline ends. The CDR3 sequence: CASSPQDSTDTQYF. CDR3 in DNA: TGTGCCAGCAGCCCTCAGGACAGCACAGATACGCAGTATTTT.

This clonotype has just a few counts. V and J are TRBV5-1 and TRBJ2-3; tentatively, D is TRBD1 or TRBD2 (5 bases each). Trimming left V 1 base short and J 6 bases short, with 15 bases between. CDR3 length: 15 residues. The germline gives CDR1 SGHRS, CDR2 YFSETQ. Here the CDR3 DNA reads TGCGCCAGCAGCTTGACCGGGACGGTCCGCGATACGCAGTATTTT. This encodes CASSLTGTVRDTQYF.

In its sample, this clonotype was seen a few times. The chain has TRBV24-1 and TRBJ2-2; TRBD2 matches 8 bases. This CDR3 has 13 amino acids. Looked up from germline, CDR1 is KGHDR and CDR2 is SFDVKD. J gave up 0 bases and V 12 bases, and 2 bases lay outside the gene matches. The DNA for the CDR3 is TGTGCCGCGGGACTAGCGAACACCGGGGAGCTGTTTTTT. This translates into CAAGLANTGELFF.

This clonotype was found a few times. The V and J genes are TRBV6-2 or TRBV6-3 and TRBJ1-1; 9 nucleotides line up with TRBD1. V lost 7 bases and J lost 7; bases outside the gene matches: 7. Germline V gene sequence: CDR1 MNHEY, CDR2 SVGEGT. The CDR3 contains 13 residues. The CDR3, as DNA: TGTGCCAGCAATTTACAGGGGGCGAATGAAGCTTTCTTT. This gives the protein CASNLQGANEAFF.

This clonotype was counted only a few times. This chain uses TRBV5-1 with TRBJ2-1; maybe TRBD2 (5 bases). V was cut by 1 base and J by 4 bases, with 15 bases left in between. The CDR3 runs to 16 residues. CDR1 is SGHRS and CDR2 is YFSETQ in the germline V gene. As DNA, the CDR3 is TGCGCCAGCAGCTTGTCCGTGCTCGAGGGATACAATGAGCAGTTCTTC. This translates into CASSLSVLEGYNEQFF. Variable domain in full (rest from reference TRBV5-1 and TRBJ2-1): KAGVTQTPRYLIKTRGQQVTLSCSPISGHRSVSWYQQTPGQGLQFLFEYFSETQRNKGNFPGRFSGRQFSNSRSEMNVSTLELGDSALYLCASSLSVLEGYNEQFFGPGTRLTVL.

This clonotype has more than one count but fewer than ten. The rearrangement links TRBV5-1 to TRBJ1-1; 7 nucleotides agree with TRBD1. The CDR3 covers 16 residues. In germline, CDR1 is SGHRS, CDR2 YFSETQ. Germline trimming cut 0 bases from V and 1 base from J; bases unmatched to any gene: 6. CDR3 sequence (DNA): TGCGCCAGCAGCTTGGGAGGGGGCCGCCCGAACACTGAAGCTTTCTTT. As protein: CASSLGGGRPNTEAFF.